Listed below are T cell receptor beta chains from one sample, sequenced in a study of T cell responses to AZD1222 COVID-19 vaccine. Sequenced by immunoSEQ multiplex PCR; TCRdb stores in-frame clones only, minus some. The data hold roughly 130,000 clones, with 70% to 90% observed a single time. Sequenced material: peripheral blood, taken on day 0 of AZD1222 vaccination. These receptors were taken from an adult in good health. CDR3s include the opening cysteine and the closing phenylalanine or tryptophan. The order of the fields is J gene, V gene, D gene, clone size, CDR3 DNA, CDR3 protein. A D gene is named only where the DNA matches it firmly. Size is omitted from some rows. Given values are once, few, many or a class for expanded clones.

TRBJ1-1 TRBV7-9 TRBD1 . TGTGCCAGCAGCTGGGGACAGGAGATGAACACTGAAGCTTTCTTT CASSWGQEMNTEAFF
TRBJ2-1 TRBV18 TRBD2 . TGTGCCAGCTCACGCGGGGGCTCCTACAATGAGCAGTTCTTC CASSRGGSYNEQFF
TRBJ2-2 TRBV27 . . TGTGCCAGCAGTTTAGTTGGGCCACGCTATTATGAGACAGTGGACACCGGGGAGCTGTTTTTT CASSLVGPRYYETVDTGELFF
TRBJ1-2 TRBV6-1 . once TGTGCCAGCAGTGAGCAGGTTAACTATGGCTACACCTTC CASSEQVNYGYTF
TRBJ1-2 TRBV19 . . TGTGCCAGTAGTATAGCGACAGTTGGGGGCTACACCTTC CASSIATVGGYTF
TRBJ2-5 TRBV5-1 TRBD2 . TGCGCCAGCAGCTTGGGTTCTAGCGGTGAAGAGACCCAGTACTTC CASSLGSSGEETQYF
TRBJ2-5 TRBV19 . . TGTGCCAGTAGAGGGGGGGCAGGAGAGACCCAGTACTTC CASRGGAGETQYF
TRBJ1-2 TRBV9 . . TGTGCCAGCAGCGTAGTGGGAACGGATGCTGGCTATGGCTACACCTTC CASSVVGTDAGYGYTF
TRBJ2-1 TRBV4-3 TRBD2 . TGCGCCAGCAGCCAAGATTATACTAGCGGGAGCTCCTACAATGAGCAGTTCTTC CASSQDYTSGSSYNEQFF
TRBJ2-1 TRBV7-6 . . TGTGCCAGCAGCTCTAGCCCGGGCTACTACAATGAGCAGTTCTTC CASSSSPGYYNEQFF
TRBJ2-5 TRBV3-1/TRBV3-2 TRBD2 . TGTGCCAGCAGCCAAGATCTCGCCGGGAGGGGAGAGACCCAGTACTTC CASSQDLAGRGETQYF
TRBJ1-5 TRBV6-1 . once TGTGCCAGCAGTGAAGGTAGCAATCAGCCCCAGCATTTT CASSEGSNQPQHF
TRBJ2-5 TRBV10-3 . . TGTGCCATCAGCCGACAGTCACAAGAGACCCAGTACTTC CAISRQSQETQYF
TRBJ2-1 TRBV7-3 . . TGTGCCAGCAGCTTACAAGCACCGAGCTCCTACAATGAGCAGTTCTTC CASSLQAPSSYNEQFF
TRBJ1-2 TRBV5-1 . once TGCGCCAGCAGCGTTAGCCCACAGGGCGGTGCCACCTACACCTTC CASSVSPQGGATYTF
TRBJ1-3 TRBV30 . . TGTGCCTGGAGTAGGGACCACTCTGGAAACACCATATATTTT CAWSRDHSGNTIYF
TRBJ1-2 TRBV4-1 . . TGCGCCAGCAGCCAAGAAAGATATGGCTACACCTTC CASSQERYGYTF
TRBJ2-2 TRBV10-1 TRBD2 . TGCGCCAGCAGCCCCGGGACTAGGGGTACCGGGGAGCTGTTTTTT CASSPGTRGTGELFF
TRBJ1-5 TRBV30 . . TGTGCCTGGAGTGTACTACAGGGACGCAGCAATCAGCCCCAGCATTTT CAWSVLQGRSNQPQHF
TRBJ2-1 TRBV24-1 TRBD2 . TGTGCCACCAGTGATACTAGCGGGAGTCCCGGTGAGCAGTTCTTC CATSDTSGSPGEQFF
TRBJ1-1 TRBV10-1 . . TGCGCCAGCAGTGCCCAAGGTCGGCAAGCTTTCTTT CASSAQGRQAFF
TRBJ2-7 TRBV5-1 . . TGCGCCAGCAGCTTGTCAGGGGCTGACGAGCAGTACTTC CASSLSGADEQYF
TRBJ2-1 TRBV6-4 . . TGTGCCAGCAGTGATCTAAACTACAATGAGCAGTTCTTC CASSDLNYNEQFF
TRBJ1-1 TRBV19 . . TGTGCCAGTAGTTCCGTCGGGGGGAGGGGCGTTGAAGCTTTCTTT CASSSVGGRGVEAFF
TRBJ1-1 TRBV18 TRBD1 . TGTGCCAGCTCACCCCAGGGACAGCCGAACACTGAAGCTTTCTTT CASSPQGQPNTEAFF